The 16 T cell receptor beta chains below come from one sample, sequenced in a study of cytomegalovirus exposure and HLA in healthy donors. PCR involved 60 Vbeta and 13 Jbeta primers. Sequencing was performed with immunoSEQ multiplex PCR; in TCRdb, only in-frame clones are kept and a portion is missing. The profile shows around 250,000 clones, about 86% of them singletons. The sequencing input was PBMCs. The receptors come from a woman aged 55-69 years in good health and CMV-seropositive.

The chain recombines TRBV19 with TRBJ2-1, with 7 nucleotides matching TRBD2. CDR1 is LNHDA, CDR2 SQIVND, per germline (reference sequence). The CDR3 contains 15 residues. The junction had 7 bases not matched to a gene; V was cut back by 1 base and J by 7 bases. The CDR3 region has the DNA TGTGCCAGTAGTATAGCGGCGGGAGCGGGGAATGAGCAGTTCTTC. Translation: CASSIAAGAGNEQFF.

The chain has TRBV15 and TRBJ1-5; 9 nucleotides align to TRBD1. Germline-derived CDR1 and CDR2 are LNHNV and YYDKDF (reference sequence). J lost 3 bases, V lost 5 bases, and 2 bases had no gene match. The CDR3 runs 14 residues. CDR3 DNA: TGTGCCACCAGCCGGGACAGGGTCAATCAGCCCCAGCATTTT. It specifies CATSRDRVNQPQHF.

This chain links TRBV10-3 with TRBJ2-3; 10 bases match TRBD2. This CDR3 contains 15 residues. V was clipped by 3 bases and J by 4 bases; unmatched bases: 4. Germline CDR1 and CDR2: ENHRY and SYGVKD. The DNA of the CDR3 is TGTGCCATCAGTGATCCTAGCGGGAGTGCAGATACGCAGTATTTT. Residues: CAISDPSGSADTQYF.

The table lists this clone with a count of one. The V call is TRBV6-4, the J call TRBJ2-2; D perhaps matches TRBD2 (6 bases). Trimming left V 4 bases short and J 8 bases short, with 11 bases between. CDR3 length: 13 residues. The V gene's germline CDR1 is MRHNA and CDR2 SNTAGT. The CDR3 bases are TGTGCCAGCAGTGCCGACGGGAGAGGGGAGCTGTTTTTT. This encodes CASSADGRGELFF.

The chain is built from TRBV4-1 and TRBJ2-7, with D possibly being TRBD2 (6 bases). V lost 3 bases and J lost 0, with 9 bases in between. Per the germline V gene, CDR1 is MGHRA and CDR2 is YSYEKL. CDR3 size: 14 residues. CDR3 DNA: TGCGCCAGCAGCCAGCAGCGGGTCTCCTACGAGCAGTACTTC. It encodes CASSQQRVSYEQYF.

The gene calls are TRBV2 and TRBJ1-5; a possible D gene is TRBD1 (6 bases). CDR1 is SNHLY, CDR2 FYNNEI, per germline. V lost 6 bases, J lost 4 bases, and 16 bases lay in between. The CDR3 is 15 amino acids. The CDR3 DNA follows: TGTGCCAGCAGCTCACAGGGTGGGCCGAATCAGCCCCAGCATTTT. Amino acid sequence: CASSSQGGPNQPQHF.

This clone was counted a single time. The chain recombines TRBV25-1 with TRBJ2-1; 12 bases are a match to TRBD2. Germline CDR1 reads MGHDK; CDR2 reads SYGVNS. The CDR3 is 15 amino acids. With V trimmed by 5 bases and J by 9 bases, 8 bases remained unmatched. CDR3: CASSKTSGSWSEQFF. The CDR3, as DNA: TGTGCCAGCAGTAAGACTAGCGGGAGTTGGAGTGAGCAGTTCTTC. The full variable domain, its missing parts supplied by reference TRBV25-1 and TRBJ2-1, is EADIYQTPRYLVIGTGKKITLECSQTMGHDKMYWYQQDPGMELHLIHYSYGVNSTEKGDLSSESTVSRIRTEHFPLTLESARPSHTSQYLCASSKTSGSWSEQFFGPGTRLTVL.

J is TRBJ1-1 and V is TRBV7-2; D not resolved. This CDR3 spans 14 amino acids. The germline V gene encodes CDR1 SGHTA and CDR2 FQGNSA. V shed 1 base and J shed 3 bases, with 9 bases lying between them. The CDR3 is CASSLGALYTEAFF. CDR3 coding DNA: TGTGCCAGCAGCTTAGGGGCACTTTACACTGAAGCTTTCTTT.

The chain links TRBV19 to TRBJ2-7; 7 bases are shared with TRBD2. V was pared by 5 bases and J by 4 bases, with 8 bases of the junction left unmatched. CDR3 length: 14 residues. CDR1 is LNHDA, CDR2 SQIVND, per germline (reference sequence). The CDR3 sequence is CASSFGRASYEQYF. CDR3 coding DNA: TGTGCCAGTAGTTTTGGGAGGGCCAGTTACGAGCAGTACTTC.

The chain uses TRBV5-1 and TRBJ2-7, with D maybe TRBD2 (6 bases). The germline CDR1 and CDR2 sequences are SGHRS and YFSETQ. The CDR3 totals 16 residues. V lost 0 bases, J lost 2 bases, and 15 bases lay in between. As DNA, the CDR3 is TGCGCCAGCAGCTTGGCCGGAATAGCGGAAGCCTACGAGCAGTACTTC. This codes for CASSLAGIAEAYEQYF.

The chain employs TRBV18 and TRBJ2-3; maybe TRBD1 (7 bases). V lost 8 bases and J lost 2, with 17 bases in between. Germline V gene lookup returns CDR1 KGHSH and CDR2 LQKENI. CDR3 length: 15 residues. In nucleotides, the CDR3 is TGTGCCAGCCACGGGGGACAGCTAGACACAGATACGCAGTATTTT. Protein product: CASHGGQLDTDTQYF.

V gene TRBV7-9 combines with J gene TRBJ1-2; D perhaps matches TRBD1 (6 bases). This CDR3 spans 13 amino acids. Trimming shortened V by 1 base and J by 5 bases, and 8 bases separated the two germline ends. The V gene's germline CDR1 is SEHNR and CDR2 FQNEAQ (reference sequence). The CDR3: CASSLETGYGYTF. CDR3 in DNA: TGTGCCAGCAGCTTAGAAACAGGGTATGGCTACACCTTC.

V and J are TRBV1 and TRBJ2-3; the table calls TRBD2, which could not be checked here. TRBV1 is listed as a pseudogene. CDR3 size: 17 residues. CDR3 nucleotides: TGCACCAGCAGCCAAGAATTCGGGGGGCCGAGCACAGATACGCAGTATTTT. Amino acid sequence: CTSSQEFGGPSTDTQYF.

This rearrangement joins TRBV5-1 to TRBJ2-7; 11 bases fit TRBD2. The V segment lost 3 bases and the J segment 7 bases; nucleotides outside the gene matches: 9. Germline values: CDR1 SGHRS, CDR2 YFSETQ. CDR3 size: 15 residues. The DNA of the CDR3 is TGCGCCAGCAGCTGGCTAGCGGGAGGACAGAGTGAGCAGTACTTC. Translation gives CASSWLAGGQSEQYF.

The rearrangement joins TRBV5-4 to TRBJ1-4; 12 bases agree with TRBD1. CDR3 length: 15 amino acids. Germline lookup yields CDR1 SGHNT and CDR2 YYREEE (reference sequence). After removal of 4 bases from V and 8 bases from J, the junction contained 6 bases not matched to a gene. The CDR3: CASSLEGQGAEKLFF. CDR3 DNA sequence: TGTGCCAGCAGCCTCGAGGGACAGGGGGCGGAAAAACTGTTTTTT.

This sequence joins TRBV28 and TRBJ1-1, with TRBD1 matching over 9 bases. This CDR3 has 13 amino acids. The J segment lost 13 bases and the V segment lost 6 bases, leaving 12 bases of the junction unmatched. Germline V CDR1 and CDR2: MDHEN, SYDVKM. DNA for the CDR3: TGTGCCAGCAGCTCGCCGGGACAGGGCCAAATTTTCTTT. It yields the protein CASSSPGQGQIFF. The variable domain in full, completed from reference TRBV28 and TRBJ1-1, reads DVKVTQSSRYLVKRTGEKVFLECVQDMDHENMFWYRQDPGLGLRLIYFSYDVKMKEKGDIPEGYSVSREKKERFSLILESASTNQTSMYLCASSSPGQGQIFFGQGTRLTVV.